These 24 T cell receptor beta chains originate from one sample sequenced in a study of T cell repertoires in cytomegalovirus infection. MiXCR was run by TCRdb on the reads, yielding one entry per CDR3 protein. Of over 150,000 distinct CDR3 sequences listed, roughly 19% were seen once; the top ten hold around 3.1%. Sample: PBMCs. The receptors were sampled from a human donor in good health (CMV status not recorded). Some clones in this sample may be carry-over from other donors' samples.

This chain connects TRBV15 to TRBJ2-3; 14 positions match TRBD2. Trimming took 1 base from V and 4 from J; bases not matched to a gene: 1. The CDR3 runs to 16 residues. In germline, CDR1 is LNHNV, CDR2 YYDKDF (reference sequence). CDR3 nucleotide sequence: TGTGCCACCAGCAGAGCGGGACTAGCGGGAGCAGATACGCAGTATTTT. Residues: CATSRAGLAGADTQYF.

This clonotype was found many times. The rearrangement uses TRBV28 and TRBJ2-4; 9 nucleotides line up with TRBD1. This CDR3 is built from 14 residues. J lost 9 bases, V lost 4 bases, and 7 bases had no gene match. Germline V gene data show CDR1 as MDHEN and CDR2 as SYDVKM. CDR3 DNA sequence: TGTGCCAGCAGTTCGGCGGGACAGGGCACCATTCAGTACTTC. It specifies CASSSAGQGTIQYF.

The J gene is TRBJ2-5, the V gene TRBV27, with D maybe TRBD2 (6 bases). The CDR3 contains 14 residues. Germline CDR1 is MNHEY and CDR2 is SMNVEV (reference sequence). V was shortened by 4 bases and J by 2 bases, with 11 bases between the two germline ends. Written as DNA, the CDR3 is TGTGCCAGCAGTTACCTTAGCGGACAAGAGACCCAGTACTTC. Translating gives CASSYLSGQETQYF.

At least ten counts were recorded for this clonotype. The V call is TRBV7-6, the J call TRBJ2-5, with TRBD1 identical over 7 bases. Germline CDR1 and CDR2: SGHVS and FNYEAQ. The CDR3 loop spans 16 amino acids. V shed 1 base, J shed 6 bases, and the junction held 11 bases outside the gene matches. The CDR3, as DNA: TGTGCCAGCAGCTTAGGGCAGGGGGTCCTGATGCAGACCCAGTACTTC. Its protein product is CASSLGQGVLMQTQYF.

This clonotype was picked up a small number of times. The CDR3 is CASSLAAGAPYEQYF. The CDR3 DNA sequence: TGTGCCAGCAGCTTAGCGGCGGGGGCTCCCTACGAGCAGTACTTC. The J gene is TRBJ2-7, the V gene TRBV7-6; possibly TRBD2 for D (7 bases). CDR1 and CDR2 (germline): SGHVS, FNYEAQ. V was cut by 0 bases and J by 2 bases, with 11 bases left in between. The CDR3 spans 15 residues.

This clonotype appeared a few times. The V and J genes are TRBV2 and TRBJ1-5; no clear D gene. CDR1 is SNHLY, CDR2 FYNNEI, per germline. The V end lost 4 bases, the J end lost 7 bases, and 11 bases lay between the germline ends. The CDR3 consists of 13 residues. CDR3 residues: CASSAGLWQPQHF. The CDR3 DNA sequence: TGTGCCAGCAGTGCAGGTTTATGGCAGCCCCAGCATTTT. The variable domain in full, completed from reference TRBV2 and TRBJ1-5, reads EPEVTQTPSHQVTQMGQEVILRCVPISNHLYFYWYRQILGQKVEFLVSFYNNEISEKSEIFDDQFSVERPDGSNFTLKIRSTKLEDSAMYFCASSAGLWQPQHFGDGTRLSIL.

This clonotype was seen only once. The J gene is TRBJ2-7, the V gene TRBV24-1; D may correspond to TRBD1 or TRBD2 (5 bases each). The ends were cut back, 3 bases at V and 5 bases at J, with 10 bases in the middle. Germline loops: CDR1 KGHDR, CDR2 SFDVKD. The CDR3 totals 13 residues. DNA of the CDR3: TGTGCCACCAGTGATCCCGGGGCCGACGAGCAGTACTTC. This codes for CATSDPGADEQYF.

This clonotype has at least ten counts. The rearrangement joins TRBV7-8 to TRBJ2-1; D is perhaps TRBD2 (6 bases). The V gene lost 3 bases and the J gene lost 1 base, with 10 bases spanning the gap. Germline V gene sequence: CDR1 SGHVS, CDR2 FQNEAQ. The CDR3 sequence is 15 residues long. This chain's CDR3 is CASSFSGQSYNEQFF. The CDR3 nucleotides read TGTGCCAGCAGCTTTAGCGGCCAATCCTACAATGAGCAGTTCTTC.

There are many counts of this clonotype. J is TRBJ2-1 and V is TRBV11-1; a possible D gene is TRBD2 (6 bases). The CDR3 spans 16 residues. Germline-derived CDR1 and CDR2 are SGHAT and FQDESV (reference sequence). Trimming removed 5 bases at V and 6 bases at J, with 20 bases between. The CDR3, as DNA: TGTGCCAGCAGCCTGATCGGGAGTTCAATCTTCAATGAGCAGTTCTTC. It specifies CASSLIGSSIFNEQFF.

This chain uses TRBV28 with TRBJ2-2; TRBD1 aligns across 7 bases. Trimming at V came to 6 bases and at J to 5 bases, leaving 9 bases not matched to a gene. There are 15 residues in the CDR3. CDR1 MDHEN and CDR2 SYDVKM come from the germline V gene. CDR3 in DNA: TGTGCCAGCAGCCGATTACAGGGGCGAACCGGGGAGCTGTTTTTT. Translation gives CASSRLQGRTGELFF.

This clonotype has at least ten counts. One end of the junction fails to match germline, which may point to a read error. The V call is TRBV7-2, the J call TRBJ1-4; D possibly corresponds to TRBD1 (5 bases). The CDR3 has 16 residues. Germline values: CDR1 SGHTA, CDR2 FQGNSA. The CDR3 coding sequence is TGTGCCAGCAGCTTCGACAGCCTCCCTACTCAGGAAAAATTGTTTTTT. This translates into CASSFDSLPTQEKLFF.

This clonotype has a handful of counts. This chain joins TRBV7-3 and TRBJ2-7; a possible D gene is TRBD1 (7 bases). In germline, CDR1 is SGHTA, CDR2 FQGTGA. Trimming pared 0 bases from V and 2 bases from J, leaving 11 bases between. The CDR3 extends over 15 amino acids. The CDR3 bases are TGTGCCAGCAGCTTAACGGCCAGGGGGGCCTACGAGCAGTACTTC. This translates into CASSLTARGAYEQYF.

The chain employs TRBV20-1 and TRBJ2-1; perhaps TRBD2 as D (6 bases). CDR1 and CDR2 (germline): DFQATT, SNEGSKA (reference sequence). V gave up 3 bases and J gave up 2 bases, with 14 bases separating them. CDR3 size: 15 residues. The CDR3, as DNA: TGCAGTGCTAGTGAAGCGGGTCGCACCTACAATGAGCAGTTCTTC. It yields the protein CSASEAGRTYNEQFF.

The gene calls are TRBV29-1 and TRBJ2-1, with D possibly called TRBD1 or TRBD2 (6 bases each). Trimming took 4 bases from V and 6 from J, leaving 13 bases between them. There are 13 residues in the CDR3. In germline, CDR1 is SQVTM, CDR2 ANQGSEA. The CDR3 sequence: CSVGGGGGNEQFF. The CDR3 DNA reads TGCAGCGTTGGTGGTGGAGGGGGCAATGAGCAGTTCTTC.

Only a few counts were recorded for this clonotype. The genes are TRBV6-5 and TRBJ1-2, with unresolved D. The ends were cut back, 2 bases at V and 3 bases at J, with 10 bases in the middle. Germline V gene lookup returns CDR1 MNHEY and CDR2 SVGAGI. The CDR3 is 14 amino acids. The CDR3 loop reads CASSYQDADYGYTF. DNA of the CDR3: TGTGCCAGCAGTTACCAGGACGCAGACTATGGCTACACCTTC.

J is TRBJ2-7 and V is TRBV5-1, with 11 positions matching TRBD2. V shed 4 bases, J shed 5 bases, and the junction held 8 bases outside the gene matches. This CDR3 region has 15 residues. Germline CDR1 and CDR2: SGHRS and YFSETQ. The CDR3 here is CASSTNSGRAHEQYF. Written as DNA, the CDR3 is TGCGCCAGCAGCACAAATAGCGGGAGGGCCCACGAGCAGTACTTC.

This clonotype turned up a few times. V usage is TRBV5-5 and J usage is TRBJ1-2; D unresolved. Germline V gene sequence: CDR1 SGHKS, CDR2 YYEKEE (reference sequence). The CDR3 extends over 16 amino acids. The ends were cut back, 1 base at V and 5 bases at J, with 18 bases in the middle. The CDR3 is CASSLSSRDGQYGYTF. As DNA, the CDR3 is TGTGCCAGCAGCTTGTCGAGTCGAGACGGCCAATATGGCTACACCTTC.

The V call is TRBV15, the J call TRBJ2-2; no reliable D call. This CDR3 contains 14 residues. Per the germline V gene, CDR1 is LNHNV and CDR2 is YYDKDF (reference sequence). V lost 0 bases and J 9 bases, leaving 11 bases between the germline ends. The CDR3 sequence: CATSRDRTQRELFF. CDR3 bases: TGTGCCACCAGCAGAGATCGGACCCAAAGGGAGCTGTTTTTT.

The chain carries TRBV3-1 and TRBJ1-2; D not certain. Trimming took 1 base from V and 5 from J, leaving 8 bases between them. The CDR3 length is 13 residues. CDR1 is LGHDT, CDR2 YNNKEL, per germline (reference sequence). The CDR3 here is CASSQVGQYGYTF. CDR3 sequence (DNA): TGTGCCAGCAGCCAAGTCGGGCAGTATGGCTACACCTTC.

The J gene is TRBJ1-2, the V gene TRBV2, with D maybe TRBD1 (6 bases). Trimming cost V 9 bases and J 2 bases, with 22 bases left between them. From germline, CDR1 is SNHLY and CDR2 FYNNEI. CDR3 length: 16 amino acids. The CDR3 bases are TGTGCCAGACGACAGGAGCCCACGATCCTCAACTATGGCTACACCTTC. This encodes CARRQEPTILNYGYTF.

This clonotype has a count of ten or more. The chain carries TRBV7-8 and TRBJ2-3, with unresolved D. Trimming cost V 1 base and J 4 bases, with 15 bases left between them. This CDR3 is 16 amino acids long. In germline, CDR1 is SGHVS, CDR2 FQNEAQ. Written as DNA, the CDR3 is TGTGCCAGCAGCTTAGACGTGGTGGGGTTCTCAGATACGCAGTATTTT. It is translated as CASSLDVVGFSDTQYF.

This clonotype was recorded many times. The rearrangement joins TRBV7-8 to TRBJ2-1; 8 bases are a match to TRBD1. V was pared by 3 bases and J by 6 bases, with 4 bases of the junction left unmatched. The CDR3 length is 14 residues. Germline-derived CDR1 and CDR2 are SGHVS and FQNEAQ. The DNA of the CDR3 is TGTGCCAGCAGCTTCACTACAGGGGGCAATGAGCAGTTCTTC. Its translation: CASSFTTGGNEQFF.

This clonotype was recorded a few times. The chain links TRBV19 to TRBJ1-5, with TRBD1 matching over 9 bases. V lost 9 bases, J lost 7 bases, and 7 bases stayed unmatched. This CDR3 has 13 amino acids. Germline CDR1 and CDR2: LNHDA and SQIVND (reference sequence). As DNA, the CDR3 is TGTGCCAGCACCGGGACAGGGACGCAGCCCCAGCATTTT. Residues: CASTGTGTQPQHF.

This clonotype was recorded at least ten times. This rearrangement joins TRBV7-8 to TRBJ1-2, with D possibly matching TRBD1 (5 bases). Looked up from germline, CDR1 is SGHVS and CDR2 is FQNEAQ. V was pared by 5 bases and J by 7 bases, with 11 bases between. The CDR3 is 12 amino acids. CDR3 residues: CASSPGARGYTF. The CDR3 DNA is TGTGCCAGCAGCCCCGGGGCGCGTGGCTACACCTTC.